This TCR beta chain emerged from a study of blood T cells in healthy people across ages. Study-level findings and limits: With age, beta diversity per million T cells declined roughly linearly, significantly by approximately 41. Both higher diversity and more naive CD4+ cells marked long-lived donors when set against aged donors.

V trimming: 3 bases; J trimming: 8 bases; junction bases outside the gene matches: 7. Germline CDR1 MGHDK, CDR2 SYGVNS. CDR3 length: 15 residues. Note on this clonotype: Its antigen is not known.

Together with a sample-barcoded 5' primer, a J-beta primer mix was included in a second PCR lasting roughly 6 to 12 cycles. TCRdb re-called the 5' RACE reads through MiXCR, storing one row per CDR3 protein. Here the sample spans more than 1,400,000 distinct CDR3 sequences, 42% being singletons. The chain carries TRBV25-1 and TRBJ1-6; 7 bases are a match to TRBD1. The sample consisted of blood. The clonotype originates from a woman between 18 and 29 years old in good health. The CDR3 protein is CASSDTDRFYSPLHF. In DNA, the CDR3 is TGTGCCAGCAGTGATACGGACAGGTTTTATTCACCCCTCCACTTT. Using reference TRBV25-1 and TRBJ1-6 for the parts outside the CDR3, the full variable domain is EADIYQTPRYLVIGTGKKITLECSQTMGHDKMYWYQQDPGMELHLIHYSYGVNSTEKGDLSSESTVSRIRTEHFPLTLESARPSHTSQYLCASSDTDRFYSPLHFGNGTRLTVT.